A selection of T cell receptor beta chains follows, all from one sample in a study of T-cell reconstitution after alpha-beta-depleted transplantation in children. TCRdb analysed the PCR reads with MiXCR anew, one entry per CDR3 protein. This sample carries some 600,000 distinct CDR3 sequences, approximately 13% of them seen once, and the ten largest clones take 2.2%. The input for sequencing was PBMCs, mostly from graft donor cells, taken 360 days after TCRalphabeta/CD19-depleted stem cell transplant. The receptors stem from a male patient between 5 and 17 years old who had a stem cell transplant for acute myeloid leukemia, so the T cells may come from the graft donor. The CDR3 runs from the conserved cysteine through the conserved F or W. A D gene is named only where the DNA matches it firmly. Clone size is given for some rows only: seen once, a few or many times, or a class if the clone is expanded.

V: TRBV28; D: NA; J: TRBJ2-7; size: NA; DNA: TGTGCCAGCAGTTTAATCCTTAGACGGGAGACGGACTACGAGCAGTACTTC; CDR3: CASSLILRRETDYEQYF
V: TRBV7-3; D: NA; J: TRBJ2-2; size: few; DNA: TGTGCCAGCAGCTTAGGAGGGATGGGCACCGGGGAGCTGTTTTTT; CDR3: CASSLGGMGTGELFF
V: TRBV20-1; D: NA; J: TRBJ2-2; size: few; DNA: TGCAGTGCTAGAGAGGGATACACCGGGGAGCTGTTTTTT; CDR3: CSAREGYTGELFF
V: TRBV12-3/TRBV12-4; D: TRBD1; J: TRBJ1-4; size: many; DNA: TGTGCCAGCAGTGCCCACAGGGGTGCAACTAATGAAAAACTGTTTTTT; CDR3: CASSAHRGATNEKLFF
V: TRBV4-1; D: TRBD2; J: TRBJ2-1; size: NA; DNA: TGCGCCAGCAGCCAAGATAGGACTAGCGGGAGGGGCTACAATGAGCAGTTCTTC; CDR3: CASSQDRTSGRGYNEQFF
V: TRBV6-6; D: NA; J: TRBJ2-1; size: many; DNA: TGTGCCAGCAACGGGGGGCACAATGAGCAGTTCTTC; CDR3: CASNGGHNEQFF
V: TRBV10-3; D: NA; J: TRBJ2-7; size: many; DNA: TGTGCCATCAGATCGTTCCGGAGCTCCTACGAGCAGTACTTC; CDR3: CAIRSFRSSYEQYF
V: TRBV7-3; D: NA; J: TRBJ2-3; size: NA; DNA: TGTGCCAGCAGCTCTACGCTCACAGATACGCAGTATTTT; CDR3: CASSSTLTDTQYF
V: TRBV6-5; D: NA; J: TRBJ2-6; size: many; DNA: TGTGCCAGCAGCTACTCCCAGGGAGCCGGGGCCAACGTCCTGACTTTC; CDR3: CASSYSQGAGANVLTF
V: TRBV4-3; D: TRBD2; J: TRBJ2-7; size: many; DNA: TGCGCCAGCAGCCAAGGGGGAGGGCCCCTCTACGAGCAGTACTTC; CDR3: CASSQGGGPLYEQYF
V: TRBV7-9; D: NA; J: TRBJ2-7; size: many; DNA: TGTGCCAGCAGCCCCGGGGCAGGAACCTACGAGCAGTACTTC; CDR3: CASSPGAGTYEQYF
V: TRBV20-1; D: TRBD1; J: TRBJ2-1; size: many; DNA: TGCAGTGCTCAGCCGGGACAGGGGAACAATGAGCAGTTCTTC; CDR3: CSAQPGQGNNEQFF
V: TRBV5-1; D: TRBD1; J: TRBJ2-4; size: NA; DNA: TGCGCCAGCAGCCCGCGGGACAGGGAAAACATTCAGTACTTC; CDR3: CASSPRDRENIQYF
V: TRBV9; D: NA; J: TRBJ2-2; size: NA; DNA: TGTGCCAGCAGCGTAATTGATATGGGCGGGGAGCTGTTTTTT; CDR3: CASSVIDMGGELFF
V: TRBV18; D: NA; J: TRBJ1-1; size: few; DNA: TGTGCCAGCTCACCAGGTTTTATGGGGACTGAAGCTTTCTTT; CDR3: CASSPGFMGTEAFF
V: TRBV6-1; D: NA; J: TRBJ2-7; size: NA; DNA: TGTGCCAGCAGCCGGTCGCCGACCTACGAGCAGTACTTC; CDR3: CASSRSPTYEQYF
V: TRBV30; D: NA; J: TRBJ1-4; size: NA; DNA: TGTGCCTGGGCCTCAGACCCGGGACAAGTTGAAAAACTGTTTTTT; CDR3: CAWASDPGQVEKLFF
V: TRBV6-1; D: TRBD2; J: TRBJ2-7; size: many; DNA: TGTGCCAGCAGGCAGACTAGCGGAACCTACGAGCAGTACTTC; CDR3: CASRQTSGTYEQYF
V: TRBV14; D: NA; J: TRBJ2-1; size: few; DNA: TGTGCCAGCAGCCCAGGAATCGAGCAGTTCTTC; CDR3: CASSPGIEQFF
V: TRBV7-3; D: NA; J: TRBJ2-5; size: few; DNA: TGTGCCAGCAGCATGACAGACACGCTGGAGACCCAGTACTTC; CDR3: CASSMTDTLETQYF
V: TRBV7-3; D: TRBD1; J: TRBJ2-7; size: NA; DNA: TGTGCCAGCAGCCCGCTCCTCCGGGACAGGGGTGGGGAGCAGTACTTC; CDR3: CASSPLLRDRGGEQYF
V: TRBV25-1; D: TRBD2; J: TRBJ2-5; size: NA; DNA: TGTGCCAGCTCGGGACTAGCGGGAGGGCCTCGAGAGACCCAGTACTTC; CDR3: CASSGLAGGPRETQYF
V: TRBV7-2; D: TRBD1; J: TRBJ1-1; size: many; DNA: TGTGCCAGCAGCTTGGACAGGGCCACTGAAGCTTTCTTT; CDR3: CASSLDRATEAFF
V: TRBV12-3/TRBV12-4; D: NA; J: TRBJ1-2; size: many; DNA: TGTGCCAGCAGCCCAGGGGCGAGGGGGACCTATGGCTACACCTTC; CDR3: CASSPGARGTYGYTF